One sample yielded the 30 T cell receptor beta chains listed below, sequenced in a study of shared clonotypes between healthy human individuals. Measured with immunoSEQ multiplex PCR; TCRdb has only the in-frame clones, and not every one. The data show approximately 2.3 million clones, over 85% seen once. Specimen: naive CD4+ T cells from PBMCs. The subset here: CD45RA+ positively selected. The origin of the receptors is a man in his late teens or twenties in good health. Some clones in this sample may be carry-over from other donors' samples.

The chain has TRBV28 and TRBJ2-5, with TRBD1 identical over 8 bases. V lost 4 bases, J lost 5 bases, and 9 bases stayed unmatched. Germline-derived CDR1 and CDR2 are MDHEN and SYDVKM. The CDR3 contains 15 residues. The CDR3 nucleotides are TGTGCCAGCAGTTCACAGGGGGAAGGAGAGGAGACCCAGTACTTC. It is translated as CASSSQGEGEETQYF. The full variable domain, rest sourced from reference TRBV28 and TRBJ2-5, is DVKVTQSSRYLVKRTGEKVFLECVQDMDHENMFWYRQDPGLGLRLIYFSYDVKMKEKGDIPEGYSVSREKKERFSLILESASTNQTSMYLCASSSQGEGEETQYFGPGTRLLVL.

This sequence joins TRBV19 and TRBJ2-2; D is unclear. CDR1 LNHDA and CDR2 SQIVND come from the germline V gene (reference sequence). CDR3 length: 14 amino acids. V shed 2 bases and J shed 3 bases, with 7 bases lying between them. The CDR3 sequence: CASSISKDTGELFF. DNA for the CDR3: TGTGCCAGTAGTATATCGAAGGACACCGGGGAGCTGTTTTTT.

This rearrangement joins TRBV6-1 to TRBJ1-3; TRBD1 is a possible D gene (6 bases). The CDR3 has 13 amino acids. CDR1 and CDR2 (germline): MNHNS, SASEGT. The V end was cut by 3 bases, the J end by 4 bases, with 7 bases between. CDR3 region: CASSDGQGNTIYF. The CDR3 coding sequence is TGTGCCAGCAGTGACGGACAGGGAAACACCATATATTTT.

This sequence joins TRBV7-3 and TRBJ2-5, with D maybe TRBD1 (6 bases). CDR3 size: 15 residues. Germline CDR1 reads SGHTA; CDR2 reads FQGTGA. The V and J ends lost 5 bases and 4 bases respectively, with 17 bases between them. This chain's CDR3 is CASSPNQGRTETQYF. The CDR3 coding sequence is TGTGCCAGCAGCCCGAACCAGGGGCGCACAGAGACCCAGTACTTC.

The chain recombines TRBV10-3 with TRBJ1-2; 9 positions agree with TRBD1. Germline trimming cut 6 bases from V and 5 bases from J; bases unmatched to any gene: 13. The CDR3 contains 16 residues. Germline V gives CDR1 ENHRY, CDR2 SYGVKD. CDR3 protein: CAIRPGQGTAGYGYTF. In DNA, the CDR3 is TGTGCCATCAGGCCGGGACAGGGTACCGCGGGGTATGGCTACACCTTC.

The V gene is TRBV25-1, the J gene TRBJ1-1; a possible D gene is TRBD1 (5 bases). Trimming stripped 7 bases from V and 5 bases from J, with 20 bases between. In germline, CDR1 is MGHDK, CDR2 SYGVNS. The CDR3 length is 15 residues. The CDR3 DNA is TGTGCCAGCACCGAAGCCGGGACTAAGGGGACTGAAGCTTTCTTT. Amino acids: CASTEAGTKGTEAFF. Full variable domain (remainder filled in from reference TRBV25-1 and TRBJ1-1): EADIYQTPRYLVIGTGKKITLECSQTMGHDKMYWYQQDPGMELHLIHYSYGVNSTEKGDLSSESTVSRIRTEHFPLTLESARPSHTSQYLCASTEAGTKGTEAFFGQGTRLTVV.

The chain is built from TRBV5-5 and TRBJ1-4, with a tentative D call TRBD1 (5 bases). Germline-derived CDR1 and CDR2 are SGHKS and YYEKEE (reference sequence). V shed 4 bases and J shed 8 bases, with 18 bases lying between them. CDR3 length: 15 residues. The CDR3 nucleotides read TGTGCCAGCAGCCCGCCGGACGGGACCGAAGAAAAACTGTTTTTT. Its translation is CASSPPDGTEEKLFF.

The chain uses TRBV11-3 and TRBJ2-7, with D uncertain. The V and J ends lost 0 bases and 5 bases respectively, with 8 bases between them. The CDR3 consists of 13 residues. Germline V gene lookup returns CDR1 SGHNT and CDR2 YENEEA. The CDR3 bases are TGTGCCAGCAGCTTAGAGGCTGGGAACGAGCAGTACTTC. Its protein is CASSLEAGNEQYF. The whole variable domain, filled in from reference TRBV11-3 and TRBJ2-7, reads EAGVVQSPRYKIIEKKQPVAFWCNPISGHNTLYWYLQNLGQGPELLIRYENEEAVDDSQLPKDRFSAERLKGVDSTLKIQPAELGDSAVYLCASSLEAGNEQYFGPGTRLTVT.

CDR3 sequence (DNA): TGCAGCGCCGGGAAGAACACCGGGGAGCTGTTTTTT. Protein product: CSAGKNTGELFF. V and J are TRBV29-1 and TRBJ2-2; a possible D gene is TRBD2 (5 bases). CDR1 and CDR2 (germline): SQVTM, ANQGSEA. The CDR3 is made up of 12 amino acids. The germline V and J ends were trimmed by 7 bases and 1 base, with 7 bases remaining between them.

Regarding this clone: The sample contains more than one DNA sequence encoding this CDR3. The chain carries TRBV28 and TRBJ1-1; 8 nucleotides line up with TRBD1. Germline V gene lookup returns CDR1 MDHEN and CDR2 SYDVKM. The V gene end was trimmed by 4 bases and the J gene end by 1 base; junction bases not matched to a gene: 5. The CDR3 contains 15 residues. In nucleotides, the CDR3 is TGTGCCAGCAGTTCCCCAGGGGGCGCGAACACTGAAGCTTTCTTT. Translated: CASSSPGGANTEAFF.

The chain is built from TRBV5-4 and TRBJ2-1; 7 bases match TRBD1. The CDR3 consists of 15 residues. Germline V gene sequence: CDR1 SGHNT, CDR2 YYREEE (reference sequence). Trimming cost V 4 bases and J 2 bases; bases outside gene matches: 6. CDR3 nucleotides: TGTGCCAGCAGCCATGGGACAGATCCCTACAATGAGCAGTTCTTC. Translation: CASSHGTDPYNEQFF.

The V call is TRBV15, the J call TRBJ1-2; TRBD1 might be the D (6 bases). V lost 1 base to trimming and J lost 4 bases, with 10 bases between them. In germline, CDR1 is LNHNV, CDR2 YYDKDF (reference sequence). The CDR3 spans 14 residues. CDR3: CATSRGQATYGYTF. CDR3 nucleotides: TGTGCCACCAGCAGAGGACAGGCGACCTATGGCTACACCTTC.

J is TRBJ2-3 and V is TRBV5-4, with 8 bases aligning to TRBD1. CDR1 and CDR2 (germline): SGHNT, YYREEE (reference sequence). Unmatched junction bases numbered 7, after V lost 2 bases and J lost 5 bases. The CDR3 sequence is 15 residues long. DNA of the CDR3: TGTGCCAGCAGCTTCATGGGACAGGCGGTAGATACGCAGTATTTT. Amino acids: CASSFMGQAVDTQYF. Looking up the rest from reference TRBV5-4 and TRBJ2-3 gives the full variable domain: ETGVTQSPTHLIKTRGQQVTLRCSSQSGHNTVSWYQQALGQGPQFIFQYYREEENGRGNFPPRFSGLQFPNYSSELNVNALELDDSALYLCASSFMGQAVDTQYFGPGTRLTVL.

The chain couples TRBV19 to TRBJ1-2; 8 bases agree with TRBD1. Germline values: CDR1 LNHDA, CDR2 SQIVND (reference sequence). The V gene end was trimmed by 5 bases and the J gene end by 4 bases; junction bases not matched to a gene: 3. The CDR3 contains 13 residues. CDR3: CASSPRGPYGYTF. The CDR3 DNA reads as TGTGCCAGTAGTCCCAGGGGGCCCTATGGCTACACCTTC.

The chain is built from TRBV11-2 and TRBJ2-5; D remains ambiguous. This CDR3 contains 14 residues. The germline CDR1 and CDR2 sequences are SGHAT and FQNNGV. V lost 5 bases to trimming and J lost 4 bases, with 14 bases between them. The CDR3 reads CASSPIYGLETQYF. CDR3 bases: TGTGCCAGCAGCCCCATTTATGGTCTAGAGACCCAGTACTTC.

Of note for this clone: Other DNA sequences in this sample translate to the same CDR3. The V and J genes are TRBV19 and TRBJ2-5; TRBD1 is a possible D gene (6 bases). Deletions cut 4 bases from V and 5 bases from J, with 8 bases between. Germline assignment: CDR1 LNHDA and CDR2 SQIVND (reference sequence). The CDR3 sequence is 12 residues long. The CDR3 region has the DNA TGTGCCAGTAGTACTAGGGGGGAGACCCAGTACTTC. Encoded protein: CASSTRGETQYF.

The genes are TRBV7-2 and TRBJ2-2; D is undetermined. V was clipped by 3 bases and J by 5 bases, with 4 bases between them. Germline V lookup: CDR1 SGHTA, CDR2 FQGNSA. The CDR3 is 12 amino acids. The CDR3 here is CASSFDTGELFF. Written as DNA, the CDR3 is TGTGCCAGCAGCTTTGATACCGGGGAGCTGTTTTTT. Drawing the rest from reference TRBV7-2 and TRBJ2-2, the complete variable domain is GAGVSQSPSNKVTEKGKDVELRCDPISGHTALYWYRQSLGQGLEFLIYFQGNSAPDKSGLPSDRFSAERTGGSVSTLTIQRTQQEDSAVYLCASSFDTGELFFGEGSRLTVL.

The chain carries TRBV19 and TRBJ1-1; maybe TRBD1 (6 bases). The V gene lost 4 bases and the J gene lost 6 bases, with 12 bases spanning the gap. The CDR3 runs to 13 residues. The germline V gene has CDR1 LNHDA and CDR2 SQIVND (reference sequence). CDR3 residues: CASSRQEAPEAFF. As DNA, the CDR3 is TGTGCCAGTAGTAGACAGGAGGCACCTGAAGCTTTCTTT.

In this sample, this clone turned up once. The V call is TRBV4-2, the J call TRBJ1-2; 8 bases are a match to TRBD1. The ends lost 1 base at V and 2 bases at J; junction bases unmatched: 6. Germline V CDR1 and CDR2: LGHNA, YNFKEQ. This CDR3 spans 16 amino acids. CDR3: CASSQASAGGNYGYTF. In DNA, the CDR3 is TGTGCCAGCAGCCAAGCATCCGCAGGGGGCAACTATGGCTACACCTTC.

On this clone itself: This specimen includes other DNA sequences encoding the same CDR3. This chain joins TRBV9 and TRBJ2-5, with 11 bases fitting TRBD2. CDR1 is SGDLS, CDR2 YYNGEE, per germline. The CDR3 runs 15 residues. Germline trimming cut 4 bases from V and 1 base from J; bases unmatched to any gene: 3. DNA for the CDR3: TGTGCCAGCAGCCCCCTAGCGGGAGGCCAAGAGACCCAGTACTTC. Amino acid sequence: CASSPLAGGQETQYF.

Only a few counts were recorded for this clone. The CDR3 bases are TGTGCCAGCAAGCTAGCTTTCCATGAGCAGTTCTTC. Translated, it gives CASKLAFHEQFF. This chain links TRBV6-1 with TRBJ2-1; D possibly corresponds to TRBD2 (5 bases). The CDR3 has 12 residues. Deletions cut 7 bases from V and 8 bases from J, with 12 bases between. Germline V gene lookup returns CDR1 MNHNS and CDR2 SASEGT.

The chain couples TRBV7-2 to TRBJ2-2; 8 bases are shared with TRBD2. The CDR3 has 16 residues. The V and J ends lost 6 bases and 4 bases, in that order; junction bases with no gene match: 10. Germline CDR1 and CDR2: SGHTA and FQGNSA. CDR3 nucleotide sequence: TGTGCCAGCAGTCGGGGCCCGGCGGGAGGCACCGGGGAGCTGTTTTTT. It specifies CASSRGPAGGTGELFF.

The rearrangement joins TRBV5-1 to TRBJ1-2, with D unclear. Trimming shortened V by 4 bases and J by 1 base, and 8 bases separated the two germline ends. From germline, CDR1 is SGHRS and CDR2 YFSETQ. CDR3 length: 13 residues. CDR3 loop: CASSPDFNYGYTF. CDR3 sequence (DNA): TGCGCCAGCAGCCCGGACTTTAACTATGGCTACACCTTC.

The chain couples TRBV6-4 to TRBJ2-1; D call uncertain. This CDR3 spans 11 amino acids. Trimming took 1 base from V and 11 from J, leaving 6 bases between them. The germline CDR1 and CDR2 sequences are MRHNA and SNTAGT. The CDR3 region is CASSDLRQQFF. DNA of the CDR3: TGTGCCAGCAGTGACTTGCGACAGCAGTTCTTC.

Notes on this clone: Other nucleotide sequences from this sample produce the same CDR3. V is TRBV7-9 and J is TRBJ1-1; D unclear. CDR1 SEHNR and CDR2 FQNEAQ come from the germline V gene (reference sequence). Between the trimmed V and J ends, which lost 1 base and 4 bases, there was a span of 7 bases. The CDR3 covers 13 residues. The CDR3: CASSLESGTEAFF. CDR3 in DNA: TGTGCCAGCAGCTTAGAGTCAGGCACTGAAGCTTTCTTT.

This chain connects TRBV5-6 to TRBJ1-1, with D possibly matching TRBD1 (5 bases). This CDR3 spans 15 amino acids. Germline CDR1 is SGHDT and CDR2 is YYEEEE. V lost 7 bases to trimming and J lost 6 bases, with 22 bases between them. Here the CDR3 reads CASGTPGTKGAEAFF. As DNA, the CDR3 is TGTGCCAGCGGCACGCCAGGGACGAAGGGCGCTGAAGCTTTCTTT. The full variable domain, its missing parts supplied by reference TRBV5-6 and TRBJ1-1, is DAGVTQSPTHLIKTRGQQVTLRCSPKSGHDTVSWYQQALGQGPQFIFQYYEEEERQRGNFPDRFSGHQFPNYSSELNVNALLLGDSALYLCASGTPGTKGAEAFFGQGTRLTVV.

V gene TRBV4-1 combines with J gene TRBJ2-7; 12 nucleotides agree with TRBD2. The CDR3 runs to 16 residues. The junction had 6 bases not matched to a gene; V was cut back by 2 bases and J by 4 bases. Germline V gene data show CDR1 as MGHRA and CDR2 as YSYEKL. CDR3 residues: CASSQPTSGRPYEQYF. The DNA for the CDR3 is TGCGCCAGCAGCCAACCGACTAGCGGGAGACCTTACGAGCAGTACTTC.

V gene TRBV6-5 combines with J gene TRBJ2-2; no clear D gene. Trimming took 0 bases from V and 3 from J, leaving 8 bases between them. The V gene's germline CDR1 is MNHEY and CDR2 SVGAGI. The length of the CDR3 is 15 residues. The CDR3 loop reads CASSYSFYYTGELFF. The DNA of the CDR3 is TGTGCCAGCAGTTACTCGTTCTATTACACCGGGGAGCTGTTTTTT.

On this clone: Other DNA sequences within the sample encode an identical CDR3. In DNA form, the CDR3 reads TGTGCCAGCAGTGAACTGCGCTCCTACAATGAGCAGTTCTTC. Amino acid sequence: CASSELRSYNEQFF. The chain uses TRBV2 and TRBJ2-1; D is unclear. The germline V and J ends were trimmed by 2 bases and 0 bases, with 5 bases remaining between them. Germline values: CDR1 SNHLY, CDR2 FYNNEI. CDR3 size: 14 residues.

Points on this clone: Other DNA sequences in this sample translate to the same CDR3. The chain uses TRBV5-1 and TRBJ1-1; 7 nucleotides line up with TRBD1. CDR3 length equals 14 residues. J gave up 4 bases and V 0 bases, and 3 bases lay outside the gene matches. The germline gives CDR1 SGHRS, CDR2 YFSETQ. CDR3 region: CASSLGQGATEAFF. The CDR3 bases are TGCGCCAGCAGCTTGGGACAGGGAGCCACTGAAGCTTTCTTT.